Included here is one TCR beta chain sequence, with context. It has no known antigen specificity. No quality values exist for individual bases; no much larger clone is one base distant. The donors were healthy, HIV-negative adults who had no recently reported acute infections or vaccinations. Every donor was a Caucasian adult residing in Nashville, Tennessee, USA. Magnetic negative selection was used to enrich CD4+ T cells, after which naive cells were positively selected on CD45RA and the negative fraction became the memory subset. After blood collection by leukapheresis, PBMCs were isolated using Ficoll-Histopaque density gradient centrifugation and then cryopreserved in the vapor phase of liquid nitrogen. Analytical flow cytometry was used to check the purity and quantity of every magnetically sorted T cell population. Each sorted fraction had its genomic DNA isolated and then quantified by UV absorbance on a Nanodrop 2000c.

This record comes from a study of shared clonotypes between healthy human individuals (dated by TCRdb to the early 2020s). Broadly, across the study: A couple of women and a few men aged 18 to 49 years were included in the cohort. For each donor, CD4 naive and CD4 memory were each given three plates, CD8 naive was given two plates, and CD8 memory was given one plate. To estimate repertoire size and how much clonotype sharing occurs between individuals, the study deeply sequenced the blood TCR repertoires of several healthy adults. Libraries were prepared and TCR repertoires were sequenced by different laboratories using diverse techniques, in order to increase sequencing depth and limit assay-specific biases. Between about 0.9 and 9 billion PBMCs per donor were obtained by leukapheresis. Overall study results and their limits: Naive subsets generally had larger estimated clonotype richness than memory subsets. The genetic and exposure-history diversity represented was limited by the small number of donors. Incomplete sequencing was indicated by rarefaction of sorted-subset datasets, despite the large sequencing depth. Compared with non-shared clonotypes, the clonotypes found in all four sorted-subset donors had higher generation probabilities. Based on pairwise subsampling, the degree of clonotype sharing among donors was expected to be affected by sequencing depth. Approximately 5% of naive CD4, 3.5% of naive CD8, about 2.1% of memory CD4, and around 0.4% of memory CD8 clonotypes were shared across four donors. Only blood was sampled, and tissue TCR repertoires likely differ from those in blood.

At the junction V is shortened by 0 bases and J by 5 bases, with 10 bases in between. Its CDR3 holds 15 amino acids, cysteine through phenylalanine. Solely the CDR3 DNA is kept, with 45 bases framed from the first base. CDR1 and CDR2, looked up from the germline V gene, are LGHNA and YSLEER. Using the deep immunoSEQ assay, TCR CDR3 regions were amplified from genomic DNA by multiplex PCR. Extracted genomic DNA from each cell subset was spread evenly across all wells of several immunoSEQ 96-well plates, with each plate serving as a replicate. Each replicate PCR for sorted subsets received about 0.2 ug genomic DNA, equal to roughly 29,000 T cell genomes. Purified libraries were quantified with a Qubit 3.0 fluorometer, sized on a Bioanalyzer 2100, and re-quantified with the KAPA Library Quantification kit. Each immunoSEQ 96-well plate was sequenced on its own single-read 150-cycle Illumina NextSeq 550 flow cell. In the paper's pipeline: Because the immunoSEQ output held only junctional sequences and lacked quality scores, the filtering could not match the filtering applied to full-length reads. Sequences were annotated with PyIR, a Python wrapper for IgBLAST v1.9, and V/J genes and CDR3 were assigned using IMGT germline references. Reads were filtered out if the reads had weak V/J assignments (E-value above 1e-6), no CDR3, stop codons, out-of-frame junctions, or ambiguous translated residues. V3J clonotypes were defined as sequences sharing the same inferred V gene, J gene, and CDR3 amino acid sequence. Percentage overlap between repertoires was computed as shared unique clonotypes divided by the size of the smaller repertoire. RTK rarefaction, the Chao1 estimator, and Recon v2.1 estimates of unobserved clonotypes were used to assess repertoire richness. OLGA was used to compute generation probabilities for all TCRbeta clonotypes that the gDNA method yielded from a few donors. The clones in this table, taken by TCRdb from immuneACCESS, are in-frame only. Not every clone is retained; where verified, under half of the shortfall comes from an unresolved V gene, and the cause of the rest is unknown. The DNA gave D and trimming, while V, J and clone size come from that table. The sample includes 2,100,000 or so clones, with around 95% observed a single time. 0.1% to 0.15% of the sample goes to the ten largest clones.

The sequenced material came from naive CD4+ T cells sorted from blood. Explained via the paper, the cell subset or site label denotes: CD45RA+ positively selected. The chain is made from TRBV4-3 and TRBJ1-4; TRBD1 could be the D gene, as 6 bases match. The TCR originated in a man in his late teens or twenties in good health. This receptor has the CDR3 CASSQDKGGNEKLFF. The DNA sequence reads TGCGCCAGCAGCCAAGATAAGGGGGGGAATGAAAAACTGTTTTTT.